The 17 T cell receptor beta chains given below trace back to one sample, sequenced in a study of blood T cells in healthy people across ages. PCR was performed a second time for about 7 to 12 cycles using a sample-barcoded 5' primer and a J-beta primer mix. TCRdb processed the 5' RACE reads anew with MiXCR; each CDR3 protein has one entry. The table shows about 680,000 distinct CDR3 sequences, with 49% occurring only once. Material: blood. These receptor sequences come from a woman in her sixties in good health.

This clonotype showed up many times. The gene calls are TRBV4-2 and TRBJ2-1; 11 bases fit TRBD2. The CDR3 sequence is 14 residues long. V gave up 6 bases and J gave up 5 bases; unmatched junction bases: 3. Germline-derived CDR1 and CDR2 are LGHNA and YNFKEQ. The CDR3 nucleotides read TGTGCCAGCAGACAGACTAGCGGGAACAATGAGCAGTTCTTC. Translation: CASRQTSGNNEQFF.

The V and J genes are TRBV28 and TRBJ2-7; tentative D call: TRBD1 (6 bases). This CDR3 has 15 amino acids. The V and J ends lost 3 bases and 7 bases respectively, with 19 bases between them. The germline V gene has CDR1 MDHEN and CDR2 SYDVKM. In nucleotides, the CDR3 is TGTGCCAGCAGTTTGGCAGGGGCCGCCGTTGGAGAGCAGTACTTC. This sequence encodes CASSLAGAAVGEQYF.

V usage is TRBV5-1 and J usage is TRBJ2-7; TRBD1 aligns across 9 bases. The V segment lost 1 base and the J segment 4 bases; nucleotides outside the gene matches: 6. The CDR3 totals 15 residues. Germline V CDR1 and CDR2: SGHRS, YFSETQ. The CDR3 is CASSLQTGGLYEQYF. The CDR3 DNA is TGCGCCAGCAGCTTGCAGACAGGGGGTCTGTACGAGCAGTACTTC. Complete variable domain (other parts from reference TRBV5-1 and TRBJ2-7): KAGVTQTPRYLIKTRGQQVTLSCSPISGHRSVSWYQQTPGQGLQFLFEYFSETQRNKGNFPGRFSGRQFSNSRSEMNVSTLELGDSALYLCASSLQTGGLYEQYFGPGTRLTVT.

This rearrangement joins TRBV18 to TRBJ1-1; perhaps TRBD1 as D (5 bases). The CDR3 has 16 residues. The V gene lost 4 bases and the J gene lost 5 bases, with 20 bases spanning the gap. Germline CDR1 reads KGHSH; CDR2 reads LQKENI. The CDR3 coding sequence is TGTGCCAGCTCACATCCCGGGACTCAGAGCCGAACTGAAGCTTTCTTT. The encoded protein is CASSHPGTQSRTEAFF.

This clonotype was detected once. The CDR3 region is CSGGMGGAQYF. CDR3 bases: TGCAGTGGAGGGATGGGGGGCGCCCAGTACTTC. The genes are TRBV20-1 and TRBJ2-5; D may be TRBD1 or TRBD2 (6 bases each). Germline lookup yields CDR1 DFQATT and CDR2 SNEGSKA (reference sequence). Trimming stripped 7 bases from V and 9 bases from J, with 15 bases between. The CDR3 length is 11 residues.

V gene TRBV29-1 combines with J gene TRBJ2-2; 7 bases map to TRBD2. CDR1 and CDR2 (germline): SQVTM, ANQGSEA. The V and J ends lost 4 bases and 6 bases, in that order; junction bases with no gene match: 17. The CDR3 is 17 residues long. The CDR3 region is CSVARDYLLLKAGELFF. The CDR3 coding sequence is TGCAGCGTTGCCCGGGACTATCTATTACTAAAGGCCGGGGAGCTGTTTTTT.

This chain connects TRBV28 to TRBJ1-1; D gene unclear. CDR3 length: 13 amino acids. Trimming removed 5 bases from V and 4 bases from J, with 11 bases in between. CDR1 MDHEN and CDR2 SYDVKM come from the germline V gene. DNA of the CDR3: TGTGCCAGCAGTCTAACCAGCGGCACTGAAGCTTTCTTT. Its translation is CASSLTSGTEAFF.

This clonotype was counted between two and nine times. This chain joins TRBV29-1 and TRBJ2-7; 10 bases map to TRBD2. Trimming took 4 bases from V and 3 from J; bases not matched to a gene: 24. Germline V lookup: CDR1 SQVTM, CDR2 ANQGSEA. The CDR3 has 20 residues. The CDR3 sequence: CSVGIPRWGASGRLFYEQYF. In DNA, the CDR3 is TGCAGCGTTGGTATCCCCCGGTGGGGGGCTAGCGGGAGACTGTTCTACGAGCAGTACTTC.

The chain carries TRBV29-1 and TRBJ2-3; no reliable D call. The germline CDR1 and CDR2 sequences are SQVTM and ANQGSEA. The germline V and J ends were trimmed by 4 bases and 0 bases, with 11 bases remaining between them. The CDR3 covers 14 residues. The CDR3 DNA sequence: TGCAGCGTTGCCAGCCGGCCTAGCACAGATACGCAGTATTTT. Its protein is CSVASRPSTDTQYF.

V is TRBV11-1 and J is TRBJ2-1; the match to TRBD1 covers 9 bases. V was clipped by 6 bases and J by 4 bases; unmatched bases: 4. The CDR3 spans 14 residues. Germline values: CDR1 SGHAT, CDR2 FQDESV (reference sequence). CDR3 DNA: TGTGCCAGCAGATTGGGACAGGGATACAATGAGCAGTTCTTC. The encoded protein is CASRLGQGYNEQFF.

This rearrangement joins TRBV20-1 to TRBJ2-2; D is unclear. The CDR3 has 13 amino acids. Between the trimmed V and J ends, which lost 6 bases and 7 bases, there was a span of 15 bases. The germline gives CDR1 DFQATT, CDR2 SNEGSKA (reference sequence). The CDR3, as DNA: TGCAGTGCCACCCGGCGGCAGTACGGGGAGCTGTTTTTT. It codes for CSATRRQYGELFF.

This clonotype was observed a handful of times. The CDR3, as DNA: TGTGCCAGCAGTGAATTGGACAGCTCCTACAATGAGCAGTTCTTC. It specifies CASSELDSSYNEQFF. V is TRBV6-1 and J is TRBJ2-1; D is perhaps TRBD1 (6 bases). The CDR3 length is 15 residues. Germline V gene data show CDR1 as MNHNS and CDR2 as SASEGT. V dropped 2 bases and J dropped 0 bases, with 8 bases sitting between them.

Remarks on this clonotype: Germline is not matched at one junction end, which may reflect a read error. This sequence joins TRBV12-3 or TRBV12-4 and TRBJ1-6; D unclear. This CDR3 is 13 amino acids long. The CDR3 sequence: CASSQDSVSPPHF. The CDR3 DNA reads TGTGCCAGCAGTCAGGACTCCGTTTCACCCCCCCACTTT.

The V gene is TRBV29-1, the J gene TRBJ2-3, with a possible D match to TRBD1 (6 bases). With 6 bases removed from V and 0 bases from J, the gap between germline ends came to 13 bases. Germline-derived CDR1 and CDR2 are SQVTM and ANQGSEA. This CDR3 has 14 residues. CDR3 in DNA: TGCAGCGTCGAGACAGGTTTCAGCACAGATACGCAGTATTTT. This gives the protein CSVETGFSTDTQYF.

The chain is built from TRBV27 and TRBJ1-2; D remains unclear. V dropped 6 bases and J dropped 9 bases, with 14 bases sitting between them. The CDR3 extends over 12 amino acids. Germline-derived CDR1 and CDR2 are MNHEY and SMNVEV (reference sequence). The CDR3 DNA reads TGTGCCAGCAGCCCAAGGCCCGGTAGCTACACCTTC. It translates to CASSPRPGSYTF.

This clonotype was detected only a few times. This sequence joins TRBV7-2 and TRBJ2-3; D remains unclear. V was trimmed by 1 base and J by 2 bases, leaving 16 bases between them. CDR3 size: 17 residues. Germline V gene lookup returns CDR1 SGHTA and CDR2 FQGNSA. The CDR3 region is CASSLGVSRIITDTQYF. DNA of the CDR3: TGTGCCAGCAGCTTAGGCGTCAGCCGAATCATCACAGATACGCAGTATTTT.

For the CDR3, the DNA is TGTGCCAGCAGCTTAGTGCGGGAGGGGACCCAGTACTTC. Translated: CASSLVREGTQYF. This chain connects TRBV11-2 to TRBJ2-5; the match to TRBD2 covers 9 bases. V lost 1 base and J lost 7; bases outside the gene matches: 1. CDR3 size: 13 residues. From germline, CDR1 is SGHAT and CDR2 FQNNGV.